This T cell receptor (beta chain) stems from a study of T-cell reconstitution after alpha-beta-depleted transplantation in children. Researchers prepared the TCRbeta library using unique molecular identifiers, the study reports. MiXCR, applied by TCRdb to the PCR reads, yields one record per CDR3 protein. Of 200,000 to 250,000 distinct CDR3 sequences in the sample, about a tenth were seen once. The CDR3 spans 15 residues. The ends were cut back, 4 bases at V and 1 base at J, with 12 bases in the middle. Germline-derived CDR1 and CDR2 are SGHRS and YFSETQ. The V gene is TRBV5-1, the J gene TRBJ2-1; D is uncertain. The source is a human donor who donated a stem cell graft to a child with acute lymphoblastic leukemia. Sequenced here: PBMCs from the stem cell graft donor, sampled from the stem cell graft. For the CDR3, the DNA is TGCGCCAGCAGCATAAGGGCCGGATCCTACAATGAGCAGTTCTTC. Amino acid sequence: CASSIRAGSYNEQFF. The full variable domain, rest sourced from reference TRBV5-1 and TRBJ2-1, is KAGVTQTPRYLIKTRGQQVTLSCSPISGHRSVSWYQQTPGQGLQFLFEYFSETQRNKGNFPGRFSGRQFSNSRSEMNVSTLELGDSALYLCASSIRAGSYNEQFFGPGTRLTVL.